Below are 13 T cell receptor beta chains sequenced from a single sample in a study of T cells after yellow fever vaccination. From the 5' RACE reads, TCRdb called clonotypes with MiXCR, one entry per CDR3 protein. The repertoire holds 300,000 to 450,000 distinct CDR3 sequences, with 7% to 9% as singletons. The sample in question was PBMCs, obtained roughly seven weeks after the first yellow fever vaccination. These receptors were obtained from a man aged 18 to 29 who received the YFV17D yellow fever vaccine.

There are many counts of this clonotype. The chain combines TRBV13 with TRBJ1-1; D may be TRBD1 (5 bases). CDR3 size: 13 residues. Germline-derived CDR1 and CDR2 are PRHDT and FYEKMQ (reference sequence). V was cut by 2 bases and J by 6 bases, with 10 bases left in between. CDR3 region: CASSLLRGPEAFF. CDR3 nucleotide sequence: TGTGCCAGCAGCTTATTGAGGGGCCCTGAAGCTTTCTTT.

This clonotype was counted only a few times. The chain has TRBV29-1 and TRBJ1-4; 7 nucleotides align to TRBD1. V was clipped by 5 bases and J by 5 bases; unmatched bases: 2. Germline V lookup: CDR1 SQVTM, CDR2 ANQGSEA. There are 12 residues in the CDR3. The CDR3 bases are TGCAGCGTTCAACAGGGGAATGAAAAACTGTTTTTT. Amino acids: CSVQQGNEKLFF.

In this sample, this clonotype turned up a few times. Compared with germline, one end of the junction differs, possibly owing to a read error. The chain employs TRBV20-1 and TRBJ2-2; 10 bases agree with TRBD2. The germline V gene encodes CDR1 DFQATT and CDR2 SNEGSKA (reference sequence). The CDR3 runs to 16 residues. The CDR3 loop reads CCARDRTSGRTGELFF. The CDR3 coding sequence is TGCTGTGCTAGAGATAGGACTAGCGGACGCACCGGGGAGCTGTTTTTT.

The chain has TRBV5-4 and TRBJ1-1, with TRBD1 identical over 7 bases. From germline, CDR1 is SGHNT and CDR2 YYREEE (reference sequence). The length of the CDR3 is 15 residues. V lost 3 bases and J lost 0; bases outside the gene matches: 5. The CDR3 reads CASSSKQGMNTEAFF. CDR3 nucleotide sequence: TGTGCCAGCAGCTCCAAACAGGGGATGAACACTGAAGCTTTCTTT.

The V call is TRBV2, the J call TRBJ2-5; D may be TRBD1 or TRBD2 (6 bases each). V lost 6 bases and J 5 bases, leaving 19 bases between the germline ends. The CDR3 extends over 15 amino acids. Germline loops: CDR1 SNHLY, CDR2 FYNNEI. In DNA form, the CDR3 reads TGTGCCAGCAGAGCGTGGGGGCGTGGAGGGGAGACCCAGTACTTC. Amino acids: CASRAWGRGGETQYF.

The genes are TRBV15 and TRBJ2-5; 7 nucleotides align to TRBD2. CDR3 length: 14 amino acids. The V gene end was trimmed by 1 base and the J gene end by 5 bases; junction bases not matched to a gene: 4. CDR1 and CDR2 (germline): LNHNV, YYDKDF (reference sequence). In nucleotides, the CDR3 is TGTGCCACCAGCAGAGTCGGGGGGTGGGAGACCCAGTACTTC. Amino acids: CATSRVGGWETQYF.

V usage is TRBV20-1 and J usage is TRBJ2-7; D unresolved. V gave up 1 base and J gave up 0 bases, with 13 bases separating them. Looked up from germline, CDR1 is DFQATT and CDR2 is SNEGSKA (reference sequence). The CDR3 is 15 amino acids. This CDR3 is CSARVSRRNSYEQYV. In DNA, the CDR3 is TGCAGTGCTAGAGTATCCAGACGGAACTCCTACGAGCAGTACGTC.

This clonotype was seen more than once but under ten times. The J gene is TRBJ2-5, the V gene TRBV4-1, with 11 positions matching TRBD2. The V gene's germline CDR1 is MGHRA and CDR2 YSYEKL. This CDR3 region has 18 residues. Losses at the gene ends were 0 bases for V and 5 bases for J; bases not matched to a gene: 11. CDR3 bases: TGCGCCAGCAGCCAAGATAAAGATAGCGGGGGGGCCTGGGAGACCCAGTACTTC. Its protein is CASSQDKDSGGAWETQYF.

This chain connects TRBV7-2 to TRBJ2-1; either TRBD1 or TRBD2 may fit D (6 bases each). V was shortened by 5 bases and J by 10 bases, with 12 bases between the two germline ends. Looked up from germline, CDR1 is SGHTA and CDR2 is FQGNSA. The CDR3 is 12 residues long. CDR3 in DNA: TGTGCCAGCAGCATACTAGGGGGGGAGCAGTTCTTC. Its translation is CASSILGGEQFF.

The chain uses TRBV28 and TRBJ2-3; the match to TRBD1 covers 8 bases. J was trimmed by 3 bases and V by 7 bases; bases with no gene match: 6. The CDR3 is 14 residues long. Germline loops: CDR1 MDHEN, CDR2 SYDVKM. The CDR3: CASIDRGGTDTQYF. DNA for the CDR3: TGTGCCAGCATAGACAGGGGTGGGACAGATACGCAGTATTTT. Supplemented by reference TRBV28 and TRBJ2-3, the full variable domain reads DVKVTQSSRYLVKRTGEKVFLECVQDMDHENMFWYRQDPGLGLRLIYFSYDVKMKEKGDIPEGYSVSREKKERFSLILESASTNQTSMYLCASIDRGGTDTQYFGPGTRLTVL.

Only a few counts were recorded for this clonotype. The chain employs TRBV4-1 and TRBJ1-4; TRBD1 is a possible D gene (6 bases). Germline lookup yields CDR1 MGHRA and CDR2 YSYEKL. This CDR3 has 15 amino acids. Trimming stripped 5 bases from V and 2 bases from J, with 12 bases between. The CDR3 DNA sequence: TGCGCCAGCAGCGTAGTAGGGGGGACTAATGAAAAACTGTTTTTT. Encoded protein: CASSVVGGTNEKLFF.

This clonotype was seen a few times. This chain uses TRBV3-1 with TRBJ2-1; 11 nucleotides match TRBD2. J lost 8 bases, V lost 1 base, and 7 bases had no gene match. CDR1 is LGHDT and CDR2 is YNNKEL in the germline V gene (reference sequence). This CDR3 region has 16 residues. The CDR3 protein is CASSQGLAGQLDEQFF. CDR3 nucleotide sequence: TGTGCCAGCAGCCAAGGACTAGCGGGGCAGCTCGATGAGCAGTTCTTC.

This clonotype was seen a handful of times. The V and J genes are TRBV12-3 or TRBV12-4 and TRBJ1-1; 10 nucleotides align to TRBD1. J lost 3 bases, V lost 8 bases, and 6 bases had no gene match. This CDR3 has 14 residues. The CDR3 sequence: CASLTTGGHTEAFF. CDR3 in DNA: TGTGCCAGCTTAACGACAGGGGGCCACACTGAAGCTTTCTTT.